This T cell receptor beta chain was obtained from a study of blood T cells in healthy people across ages. This clonotype was seen many times. With a J-beta primer mix and a sample-barcoded 5' primer, a second PCR ran about 6 to 11 cycles. Carrying 12 random nucleotides, a template-switch adaptor labeled each individual cDNA molecule. From the 5' RACE reads, TCRdb called clonotypes with MiXCR, one entry per CDR3 protein. This table has approximately 800,000 distinct CDR3 sequences, about 37% appearing once. V gave up 2 bases and J gave up 7 bases, with 14 bases separating them. Germline CDR1 LGHNT, CDR2 FRNRAP. The CDR3 totals 14 residues.

Sequencing used blood. The chain joins TRBV12-5 to TRBJ2-5, with D tentatively TRBD2 (5 bases). This receptor was obtained from a young man in good health. CDR3 region: CASGLPPSEGTQYF. In nucleotides, the CDR3 is TGTGCTAGTGGTTTGCCCCCGAGTGAGGGGACCCAGTACTTC.